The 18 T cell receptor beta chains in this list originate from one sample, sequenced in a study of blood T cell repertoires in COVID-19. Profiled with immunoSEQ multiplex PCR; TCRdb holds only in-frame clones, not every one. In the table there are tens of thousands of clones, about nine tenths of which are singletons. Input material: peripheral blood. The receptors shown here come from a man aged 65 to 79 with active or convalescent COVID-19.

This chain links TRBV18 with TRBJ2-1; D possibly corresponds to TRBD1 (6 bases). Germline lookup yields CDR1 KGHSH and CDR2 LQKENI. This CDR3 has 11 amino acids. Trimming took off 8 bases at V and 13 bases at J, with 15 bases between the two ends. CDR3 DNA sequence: TGTGCCAGCGGAAACAGGGTGGATCAGTTCTTC. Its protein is CASGNRVDQFF.

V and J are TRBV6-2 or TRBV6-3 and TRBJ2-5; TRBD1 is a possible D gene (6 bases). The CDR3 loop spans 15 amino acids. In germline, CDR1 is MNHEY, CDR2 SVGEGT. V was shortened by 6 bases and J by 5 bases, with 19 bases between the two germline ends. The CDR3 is CASSETTGTVETQYF. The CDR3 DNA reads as TGTGCCAGCAGCGAAACTACAGGGACCGTGGAGACCCAGTACTTC.

The CDR3 nucleotides are TGTGCCAGCAGCCAAGCCACTAGCGGGGGGGGCAATGAGCAGTTCTTC. Translating it yields CASSQATSGGGNEQFF. The chain recombines TRBV4-2 with TRBJ2-1, with 13 positions matching TRBD2. The CDR3 length is 16 residues. Germline CDR1 and CDR2: LGHNA and YNFKEQ. The V segment lost 1 base and the J segment 6 bases; nucleotides outside the gene matches: 3.

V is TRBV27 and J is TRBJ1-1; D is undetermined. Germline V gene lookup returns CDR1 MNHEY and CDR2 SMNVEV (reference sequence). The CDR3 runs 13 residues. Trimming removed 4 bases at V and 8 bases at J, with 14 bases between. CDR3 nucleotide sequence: TGTGCCAGCAGTTCTCCCCTGGCCGGGGAAGCTTTCTTT. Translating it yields CASSSPLAGEAFF.

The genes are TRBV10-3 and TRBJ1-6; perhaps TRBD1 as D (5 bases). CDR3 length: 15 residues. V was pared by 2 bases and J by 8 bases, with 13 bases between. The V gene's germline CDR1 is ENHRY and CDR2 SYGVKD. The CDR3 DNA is TGTGCCATCAGTGAGCGTACTCCCAGGGATTCACCCCTCCACTTT. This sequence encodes CAISERTPRDSPLHF.

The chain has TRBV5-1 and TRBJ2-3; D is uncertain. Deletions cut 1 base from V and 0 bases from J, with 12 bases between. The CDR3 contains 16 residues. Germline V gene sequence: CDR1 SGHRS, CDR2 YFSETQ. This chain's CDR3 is CASSLSASTSTDTQYF. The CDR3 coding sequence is TGCGCCAGCAGCTTGAGCGCGAGTACTAGCACAGATACGCAGTATTTT.

The CDR3 nucleotides read TGTGCCAGCAGTAAGGGACTAGCGGGGGGTTCCTACGAGCAGTACTTC. This encodes CASSKGLAGGSYEQYF. The chain uses TRBV6-6 and TRBJ2-7; 15 bases line up with TRBD2. The CDR3 sequence is 16 residues long. From germline, CDR1 is MNHNY and CDR2 SVGAGI (reference sequence). The J segment lost 1 base and the V segment lost 5 bases, leaving 3 bases of the junction unmatched.

CDR3 DNA sequence: TGTGCCTGGAGTCTAGGGAGTAACACTGAAGCTTTCTTT. Its translation is CAWSLGSNTEAFF. V and J are TRBV30 and TRBJ1-1; D is undetermined. Germline CDR1 is GTSNPN and CDR2 is SVGIG (reference sequence). The CDR3 totals 13 residues. The V and J ends lost 2 bases and 2 bases respectively, with 9 bases between them.

CDR3 nucleotides: TGTGCCAGCTCACCAGCGGGGAGCGGCTCTGGAAACACCATATATTTT. It yields the protein CASSPAGSGSGNTIYF. The chain links TRBV18 to TRBJ1-3; D is unclear. V was cut by 2 bases and J by 0 bases, with 11 bases left in between. From germline, CDR1 is KGHSH and CDR2 LQKENI. The CDR3 is 16 amino acids.

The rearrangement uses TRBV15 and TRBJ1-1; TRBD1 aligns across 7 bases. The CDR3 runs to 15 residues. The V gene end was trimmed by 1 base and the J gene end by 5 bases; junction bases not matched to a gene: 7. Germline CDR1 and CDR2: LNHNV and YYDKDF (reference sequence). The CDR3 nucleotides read TGTGCCACCAGCAGAGGAGGGGGCTATGGAACTGAAGCTTTCTTT. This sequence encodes CATSRGGGYGTEAFF.

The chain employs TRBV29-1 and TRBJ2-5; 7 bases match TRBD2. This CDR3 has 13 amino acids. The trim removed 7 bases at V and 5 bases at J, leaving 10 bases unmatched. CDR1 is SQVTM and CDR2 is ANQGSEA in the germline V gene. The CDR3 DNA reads TGCAGCGCTTGGACTAGTGGGGGGGAGACCCAGTACTTC. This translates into CSAWTSGGETQYF.

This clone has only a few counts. CDR3 in amino acids: CASSARDRGNEQYF. The CDR3 DNA sequence: TGCGCCAGCAGCGCCCGGGACAGGGGAAACGAGCAGTACTTC. The rearrangement links TRBV5-1 to TRBJ2-7; 10 nucleotides match TRBD1. The CDR3 is 14 residues long. With V trimmed by 4 bases and J by 5 bases, 6 bases remained unmatched. Per germline, CDR1 SGHRS and CDR2 YFSETQ.

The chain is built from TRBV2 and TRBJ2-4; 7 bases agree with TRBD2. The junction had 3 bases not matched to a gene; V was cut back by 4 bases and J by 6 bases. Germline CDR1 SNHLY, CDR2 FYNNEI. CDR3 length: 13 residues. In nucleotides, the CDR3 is TGTGCCAGCAGTGGGCGGGGGTCAAACATTCAGTACTTC. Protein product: CASSGRGSNIQYF.

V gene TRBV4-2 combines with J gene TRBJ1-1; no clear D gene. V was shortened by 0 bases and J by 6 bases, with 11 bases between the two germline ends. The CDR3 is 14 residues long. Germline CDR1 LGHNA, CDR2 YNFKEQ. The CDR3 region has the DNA TGTGCCAGCAGCCAAGATACGGGTTTCGCTGAAGCTTTCTTT. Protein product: CASSQDTGFAEAFF.

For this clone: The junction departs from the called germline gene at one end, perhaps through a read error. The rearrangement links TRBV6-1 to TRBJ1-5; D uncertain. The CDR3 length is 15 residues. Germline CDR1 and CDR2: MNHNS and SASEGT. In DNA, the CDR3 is TGTGCCAGCAGGGAAGGAGTGTATAGCAATCAGCCCCAGCATTTT. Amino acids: CASREGVYSNQPQHF.

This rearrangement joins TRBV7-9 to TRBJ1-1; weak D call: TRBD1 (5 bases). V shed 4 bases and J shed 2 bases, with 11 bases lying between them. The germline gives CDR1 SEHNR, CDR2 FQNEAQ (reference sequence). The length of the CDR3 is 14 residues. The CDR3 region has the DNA TGTGCCAGCAGCTCCACCACAGGAAACACTGAAGCTTTCTTT. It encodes CASSSTTGNTEAFF.

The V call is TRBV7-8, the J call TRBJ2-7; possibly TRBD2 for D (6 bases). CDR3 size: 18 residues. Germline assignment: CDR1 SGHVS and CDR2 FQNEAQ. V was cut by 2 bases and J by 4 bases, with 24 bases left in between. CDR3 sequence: CASSLSPALGGAAYEQYF. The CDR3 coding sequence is TGTGCCAGCAGCTTATCACCGGCGCTAGGCGGGGCGGCTTACGAGCAGTACTTC. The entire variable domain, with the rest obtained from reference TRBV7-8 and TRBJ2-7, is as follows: GAGVSQSPRYKVAKRGQDVALRCDPISGHVSLFWYQQALGQGPEFLTYFQNEAQLDKSGLPSDRFFAERPEGSVSTLKIQRTQQEDSAVYLCASSLSPALGGAAYEQYFGPGTRLTVT.

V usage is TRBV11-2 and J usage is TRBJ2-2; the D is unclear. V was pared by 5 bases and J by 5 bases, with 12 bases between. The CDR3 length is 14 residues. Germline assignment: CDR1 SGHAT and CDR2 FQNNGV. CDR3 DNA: TGTGCCAGCAGCCCGAGTAAGCCAACCGGGGAGCTGTTTTTT. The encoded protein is CASSPSKPTGELFF.